The clone carrying this T cell receptor (beta chain) was observed a handful of times. This specimen belongs to a study of blood T cell repertoires in COVID-19. Libraries were prepared by immunoSEQ multiplex PCR; TCRdb keeps only in-frame clonotypes and omits some of them. This sample yields about 94,000 clones, of which 60% to 85% are seen a single time; less than 60% belongs to the top ten. J lost 2 bases, V lost 5 bases, and 3 bases had no gene match. This CDR3 contains 15 residues. From germline, CDR1 is SGHTA and CDR2 FQGNSA. The genes are TRBV7-2 and TRBJ2-5; TRBD2 matches 12 bases. This receptor was taken from a human donor in a cohort sampled during active COVID-19. Sequencing was done on a sample of peripheral blood. The chain's CDR3 is CASSGTSGYQETQYF. DNA of the CDR3: TGTGCCAGCAGCGGGACTAGCGGGTATCAAGAGACCCAGTACTTC.